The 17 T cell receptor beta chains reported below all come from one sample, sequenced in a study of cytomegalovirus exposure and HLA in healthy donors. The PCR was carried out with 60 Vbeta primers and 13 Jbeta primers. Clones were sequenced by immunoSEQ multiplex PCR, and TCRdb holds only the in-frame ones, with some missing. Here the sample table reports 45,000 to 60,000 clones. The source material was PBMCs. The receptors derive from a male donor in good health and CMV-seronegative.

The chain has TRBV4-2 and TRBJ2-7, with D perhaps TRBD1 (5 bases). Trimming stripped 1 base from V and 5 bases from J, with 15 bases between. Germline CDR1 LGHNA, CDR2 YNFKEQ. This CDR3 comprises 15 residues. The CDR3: CASSQGGILGDEQYF. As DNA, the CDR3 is TGTGCCAGCAGCCAAGGTGGAATTCTAGGGGACGAGCAGTACTTC.

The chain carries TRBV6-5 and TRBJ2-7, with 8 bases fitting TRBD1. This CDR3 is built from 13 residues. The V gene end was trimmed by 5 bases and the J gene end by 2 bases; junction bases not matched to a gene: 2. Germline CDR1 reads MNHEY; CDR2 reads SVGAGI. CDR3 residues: CASSKQGAYEQYF. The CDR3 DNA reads TGTGCCAGCAGTAAACAGGGGGCCTACGAGCAGTACTTC.

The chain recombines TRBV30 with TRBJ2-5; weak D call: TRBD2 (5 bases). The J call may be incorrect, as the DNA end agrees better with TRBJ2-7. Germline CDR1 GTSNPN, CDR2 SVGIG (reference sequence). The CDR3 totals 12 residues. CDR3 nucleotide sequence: TGTGCCTGGACGGGGATCTCCTACGAGCAGTACTTC. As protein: CAWTGISYEQYF.

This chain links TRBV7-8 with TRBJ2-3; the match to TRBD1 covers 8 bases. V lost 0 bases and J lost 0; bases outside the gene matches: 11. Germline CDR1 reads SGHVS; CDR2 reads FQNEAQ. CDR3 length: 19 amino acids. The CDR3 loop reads CASSLALLYRGMSTDTQYF. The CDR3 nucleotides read TGTGCCAGCAGCTTAGCACTTTTGTACAGGGGGATGAGCACAGATACGCAGTATTTT.

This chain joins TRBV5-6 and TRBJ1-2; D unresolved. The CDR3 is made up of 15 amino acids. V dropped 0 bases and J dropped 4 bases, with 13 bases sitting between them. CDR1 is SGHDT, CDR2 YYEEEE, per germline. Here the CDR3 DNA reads TGTGCCAGCAGCTTGGGATTCGGAGATAGCTATGGCTACACCTTC. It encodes CASSLGFGDSYGYTF. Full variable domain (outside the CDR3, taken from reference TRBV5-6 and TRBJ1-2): DAGVTQSPTHLIKTRGQQVTLRCSPKSGHDTVSWYQQALGQGPQFIFQYYEEEERQRGNFPDRFSGHQFPNYSSELNVNALLLGDSALYLCASSLGFGDSYGYTFGSGTRLTVV.

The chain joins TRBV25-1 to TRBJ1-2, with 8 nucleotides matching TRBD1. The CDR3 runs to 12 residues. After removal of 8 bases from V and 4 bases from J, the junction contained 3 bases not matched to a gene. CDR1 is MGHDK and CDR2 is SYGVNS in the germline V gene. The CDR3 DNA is TGTGCCAGCTCGGACAGGGTCTATGGCTACACCTTC. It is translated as CASSDRVYGYTF.

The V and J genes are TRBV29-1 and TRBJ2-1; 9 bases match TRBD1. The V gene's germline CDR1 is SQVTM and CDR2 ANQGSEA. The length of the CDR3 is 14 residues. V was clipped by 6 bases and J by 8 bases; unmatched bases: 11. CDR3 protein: CSVSGTGLGDEQFF. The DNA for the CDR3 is TGCAGCGTGTCAGGGACAGGGTTAGGGGATGAGCAGTTCTTC.

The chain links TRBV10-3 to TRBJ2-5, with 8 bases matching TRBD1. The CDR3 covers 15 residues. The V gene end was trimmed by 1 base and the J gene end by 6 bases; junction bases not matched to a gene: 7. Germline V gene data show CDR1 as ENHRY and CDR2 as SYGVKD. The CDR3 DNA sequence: TGTGCCATCAGTGAGTTCCTCGGACAGGGAAAGACCCAGTACTTC. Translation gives CAISEFLGQGKTQYF.

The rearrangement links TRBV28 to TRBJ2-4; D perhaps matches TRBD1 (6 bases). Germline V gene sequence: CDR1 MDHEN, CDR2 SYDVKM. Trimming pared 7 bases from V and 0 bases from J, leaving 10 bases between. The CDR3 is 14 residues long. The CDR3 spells CASNRQVAKNIQYF. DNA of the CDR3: TGTGCCAGCAATCGACAGGTAGCCAAAAACATTCAGTACTTC.

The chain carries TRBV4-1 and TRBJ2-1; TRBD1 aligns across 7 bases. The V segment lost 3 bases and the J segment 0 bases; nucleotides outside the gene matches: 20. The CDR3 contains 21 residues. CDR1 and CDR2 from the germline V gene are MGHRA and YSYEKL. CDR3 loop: CASSHPRAGTVPPGSYNEQFF. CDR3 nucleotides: TGCGCCAGCAGCCACCCGAGGGCCGGGACAGTGCCCCCTGGCTCCTACAATGAGCAGTTCTTC.

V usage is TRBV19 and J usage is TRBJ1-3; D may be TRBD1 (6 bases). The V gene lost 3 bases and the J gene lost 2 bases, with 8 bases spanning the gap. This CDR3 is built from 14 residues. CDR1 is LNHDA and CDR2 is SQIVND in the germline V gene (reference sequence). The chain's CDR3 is CASSIGGPGNTIYF. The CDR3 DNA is TGTGCCAGTAGTATTGGGGGCCCTGGAAACACCATATATTTT. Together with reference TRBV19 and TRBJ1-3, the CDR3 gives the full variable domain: DGGITQSPKYLFRKEGQNVTLSCEQNLNHDAMYWYRQDPGQGLRLIYYSQIVNDFQKGDIAEGYSVSREKKESFPLTVTSAQKNPTAFYLCASSIGGPGNTIYFGEGSWLTVV.

CDR3 sequence (DNA): TGTGCCAGCAGCTTAGGTGACAGGTTCTACGAGCAGTACTTC. Protein sequence: CASSLGDRFYEQYF. The chain employs TRBV11-2 and TRBJ2-7, with TRBD1 as a possible D gene (6 bases). Trimming stripped 1 base from V and 3 bases from J, with 10 bases between. The germline V gene has CDR1 SGHAT and CDR2 FQNNGV. CDR3 length: 14 amino acids.

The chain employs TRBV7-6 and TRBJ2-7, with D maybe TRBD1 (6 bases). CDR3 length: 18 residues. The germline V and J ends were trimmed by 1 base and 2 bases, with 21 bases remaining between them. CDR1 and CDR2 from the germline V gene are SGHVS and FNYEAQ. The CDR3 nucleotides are TGTGCCAGCAGCTTAGGGTCCCCCTCTAGACAGGTCCCCTACGAGCAGTACTTC. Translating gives CASSLGSPSRQVPYEQYF.

The CDR3 loop reads CASSPPFVPRGAKDNEQFF. For the CDR3, the DNA is TGTGCCAGCTCACCACCGTTCGTCCCGCGCGGGGCAAAGGACAATGAGCAGTTCTTC. The chain carries TRBV18 and TRBJ2-1, with a tentative D call TRBD2 (6 bases). Trimming removed 0 bases at V and 5 bases at J, with 23 bases between. The germline V gene has CDR1 KGHSH and CDR2 LQKENI. This CDR3 has 19 amino acids.

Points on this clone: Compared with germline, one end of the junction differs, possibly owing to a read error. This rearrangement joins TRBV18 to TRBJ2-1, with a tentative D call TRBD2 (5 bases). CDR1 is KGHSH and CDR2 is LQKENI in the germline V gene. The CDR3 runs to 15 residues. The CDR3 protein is CASSPTGSSDNEQFF. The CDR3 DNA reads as TGTGCCAGCTCACCGACGGGGAGCTCCGACAATGAGCAGTTCTTC.

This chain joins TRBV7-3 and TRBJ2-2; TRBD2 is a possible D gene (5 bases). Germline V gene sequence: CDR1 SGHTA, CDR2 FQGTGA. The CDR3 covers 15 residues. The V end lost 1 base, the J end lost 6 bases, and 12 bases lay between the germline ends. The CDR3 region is CASSLSRSGAGELFF. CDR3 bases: TGTGCCAGCAGCTTAAGCAGAAGCGGTGCCGGGGAGCTGTTTTTT. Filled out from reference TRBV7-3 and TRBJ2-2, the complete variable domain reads GAGVSQTPSNKVTEKGKYVELRCDPISGHTALYWYRQSLGQGPEFLIYFQGTGAADDSGLPNDRFFAVRPEGSVSTLKIQRTERGDSAVYLCASSLSRSGAGELFFGEGSRLTVL.

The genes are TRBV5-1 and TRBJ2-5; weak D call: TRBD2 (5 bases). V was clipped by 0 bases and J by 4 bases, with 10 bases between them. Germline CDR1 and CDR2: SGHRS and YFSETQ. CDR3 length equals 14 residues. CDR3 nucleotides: TGCGCCAGCAGCTTGGGACTACTCCCAGAGACCCAGTACTTC. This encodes CASSLGLLPETQYF.